This is a list of T cell receptor beta chains from one sample in a study of T-cell reconstitution after alpha-beta-depleted transplantation in children. TCRdb recomputed calls from the PCR reads with MiXCR, one row per CDR3 protein. The sample has about 640,000 distinct CDR3 sequences; 13% are singletons. The material was PBMCs, mostly from graft donor cells, obtained 360 days after TCRalphabeta/CD19-depleted stem cell transplant. The receptor source for this set is a male patient aged 10-17 years who had a stem cell transplant for acute myeloid leukemia, so the T cells may come from the graft donor. CDR3s include the opening cysteine and the closing phenylalanine or tryptophan. The D gene is left open where the match is weak. Clone sizes are given selectively: once, few, many, or a class where the clone is expanded.

V gene: TRBV5-1; D gene: .; J gene: TRBJ2-1; clone size: .; CDR3 DNA: TGCGCCAGCAGCTTGGTTTCGCAGAGCTCCTACAATGAGCAGTTCTTC; CDR3 protein: CASSLVSQSSYNEQFF
V gene: TRBV29-1; D gene: .; J gene: TRBJ2-7; clone size: many; CDR3 DNA: TGCAGCGTTGTCCTTACAGGGCCCCCCTACGAGCAGTACTTC; CDR3 protein: CSVVLTGPPYEQYF
V gene: TRBV6-5; D gene: TRBD1; J gene: TRBJ2-7; clone size: .; CDR3 DNA: TGTGCCAGCAGTTACTCCGGGACAGGGATCCCCTACGAGCAGTACTTC; CDR3 protein: CASSYSGTGIPYEQYF
V gene: TRBV20-1; D gene: .; J gene: TRBJ2-7; clone size: .; CDR3 DNA: TGCAGTGCTAGGAGCCTTCCCTACGAGCAGTACTTC; CDR3 protein: CSARSLPYEQYF
V gene: TRBV9; D gene: TRBD2; J gene: TRBJ2-7; clone size: .; CDR3 DNA: TGTGCCAGCAGCGCCGGACTAGCGGGAGATCGGCCCAGAAGGTTTTCCGAGCAGTACTTC; CDR3 protein: CASSAGLAGDRPRRFSEQYF
V gene: TRBV28; D gene: TRBD2; J gene: TRBJ2-3; clone size: .; CDR3 DNA: TGTGCCAGCAGTTTGGCGGCGGGAGCCCACCGCTTCACAGATACGCAGTATTTT; CDR3 protein: CASSLAAGAHRFTDTQYF
V gene: TRBV20-1; D gene: .; J gene: TRBJ2-7; clone size: .; CDR3 DNA: TGCAGTGCTAGAGATTCGGCGGGACGGGTTTTGTACGAGCAGTACTTC; CDR3 protein: CSARDSAGRVLYEQYF
V gene: TRBV20-1; D gene: TRBD1; J gene: TRBJ2-7; clone size: .; CDR3 DNA: TGCAGTGCTAGAGACGTTACCGGGACAGGGATCCACGAGCAGTACTTC; CDR3 protein: CSARDVTGTGIHEQYF
V gene: TRBV10-3; D gene: TRBD2; J gene: TRBJ2-2; clone size: .; CDR3 DNA: TGTGCCATCAGTGACTACGGGGGACTAGCGGGAGCGCCCGGGGAGCTGTTTTTT; CDR3 protein: CAISDYGGLAGAPGELFF
V gene: TRBV7-9; D gene: .; J gene: TRBJ2-7; clone size: few; CDR3 DNA: TGTGCCAGCAGCTTGGAACTCTCACCGGGCGAGCAGTACTTC; CDR3 protein: CASSLELSPGEQYF
V gene: TRBV28; D gene: .; J gene: TRBJ2-5; clone size: many; CDR3 DNA: TGTGCCAGCAGCCGGGACTCCGGAAAAGAGACCCAGTACTTC; CDR3 protein: CASSRDSGKETQYF
V gene: TRBV28; D gene: .; J gene: TRBJ2-3; clone size: .; CDR3 DNA: TGTGCCAGCAGTTTATTGGGCAGGGGTCTGGGCACAGATACGCAGTATTTT; CDR3 protein: CASSLLGRGLGTDTQYF
V gene: TRBV20-1; D gene: TRBD2; J gene: TRBJ2-1; clone size: .; CDR3 DNA: TGCAGTGCCCCCCTTGGACTAGCGGGAGATGCGGCGCAGTTCTTC; CDR3 protein: CSAPLGLAGDAAQFF
V gene: TRBV4-1; D gene: .; J gene: TRBJ2-1; clone size: many; CDR3 DNA: TGCGCCAGCAGCCAAGATGGAAGGGGGTCTTGGAATGAGCAGTTCTTC; CDR3 protein: CASSQDGRGSWNEQFF
V gene: TRBV12-3/TRBV12-4; D gene: .; J gene: TRBJ2-7; clone size: few; CDR3 DNA: TGTGCCAGCAGTTTCTTACAGGCCAGAATCGAGCAGTACTTC; CDR3 protein: CASSFLQARIEQYF
V gene: TRBV28; D gene: TRBD2; J gene: TRBJ2-7; clone size: few; CDR3 DNA: TGTGCCAGCAGTTTACTAACTAGCGGGAGTCACGAGCAGTACTTC; CDR3 protein: CASSLLTSGSHEQYF
V gene: TRBV27; D gene: .; J gene: TRBJ2-7; clone size: few; CDR3 DNA: TGTGCCAGCAGTTCCTCCACCCTTCCTACAGGGAACGAGCAGTACTTC; CDR3 protein: CASSSSTLPTGNEQYF
V gene: TRBV10-3; D gene: .; J gene: TRBJ2-7; clone size: .; CDR3 DNA: TGTGCCATCAGTGAAGAGGACAGATCCTACGAGCAGTACTTC; CDR3 protein: CAISEEDRSYEQYF
V gene: TRBV28; D gene: .; J gene: TRBJ2-5; clone size: few; CDR3 DNA: TGTGCCAGCACCACAGGTCGACAGACCCAGTACTTC; CDR3 protein: CASTTGRQTQYF
V gene: TRBV11-2; D gene: TRBD2; J gene: TRBJ2-3; clone size: few; CDR3 DNA: TGTGCCAGCAGCCTAGTACGCGGGGGACTAGCGGGAGGCGATACGCAGTATTTT; CDR3 protein: CASSLVRGGLAGGDTQYF
V gene: TRBV7-6; D gene: .; J gene: TRBJ2-4; clone size: many; CDR3 DNA: TGTGCCAGCAGCTCGGGGGGACAGGAAAACATTCAGTACTTC; CDR3 protein: CASSSGGQENIQYF
V gene: TRBV3-1; D gene: TRBD2; J gene: TRBJ2-3; clone size: .; CDR3 DNA: TGTGCCAGCAGCCAACCCCAGGGACTAGCGGGAGCGGATACGCAGTATTTT; CDR3 protein: CASSQPQGLAGADTQYF
V gene: TRBV9; D gene: TRBD2; J gene: TRBJ2-1; clone size: .; CDR3 DNA: TGTGCCAGCAGCGTAATCCCGGGAGGCCACTCCTACAATGAGCAGTTCTTC; CDR3 protein: CASSVIPGGHSYNEQFF
V gene: TRBV29-1; D gene: TRBD2; J gene: TRBJ2-3; clone size: few; CDR3 DNA: TGCAGTCCCGCCAGGCTAGCGGGAGGCCCGGGAACGGGAGATACGCAGTATTTT; CDR3 protein: CSPARLAGGPGTGDTQYF
V gene: TRBV5-4; D gene: TRBD1; J gene: TRBJ2-3; clone size: .; CDR3 DNA: TGTGCCAGCAGCCGGGACAGGGGAGATACGCAGTATTTT; CDR3 protein: CASSRDRGDTQYF
V gene: TRBV20-1; D gene: TRBD1; J gene: TRBJ2-3; clone size: few; CDR3 DNA: TGCAGAGCTCGGGACAGGGGCTTCGGTTATGGCACAGATACGCAGTATTTT; CDR3 protein: CRARDRGFGYGTDTQYF
V gene: TRBV6-2/TRBV6-3; D gene: .; J gene: TRBJ1-5; clone size: few; CDR3 DNA: TGTGCCAGCAGTTATTGGAGGGGCCAGACCCAGCCCCAGCATTTT; CDR3 protein: CASSYWRGQTQPQHF
V gene: TRBV2; D gene: TRBD2; J gene: TRBJ2-1; clone size: few; CDR3 DNA: TGTGCCAGCAGTGTAGCGGGAGAGACTGAGCAGTTCTTC; CDR3 protein: CASSVAGETEQFF
V gene: TRBV10-3; D gene: .; J gene: TRBJ2-3; clone size: many; CDR3 DNA: TGTGCCACCGGGGACACCCCCACAGATACGCAGTATTTT; CDR3 protein: CATGDTPTDTQYF
V gene: TRBV20-1; D gene: .; J gene: TRBJ2-1; clone size: few; CDR3 DNA: TGCAGTGCTAGAGCCGATCGCCTGAGCCATACTACTATTTTCTCCTACAATGAGCAGTTCTTC; CDR3 protein: CSARADRLSHTTIFSYNEQFF
V gene: TRBV7-9; D gene: .; J gene: TRBJ1-2; clone size: many; CDR3 DNA: TGTGCCAGCAGCTTACCCCAGGGACTCTACACCTTC; CDR3 protein: CASSLPQGLYTF
V gene: TRBV5-6; D gene: .; J gene: TRBJ2-2; clone size: few; CDR3 DNA: TGTGCCAGCAGTTTCCCCTTACACACCGGGGAGCTGTTTTTT; CDR3 protein: CASSFPLHTGELFF
V gene: TRBV29-1; D gene: .; J gene: TRBJ2-3; clone size: few; CDR3 DNA: TGCAGCGTTGAGGACAGACGGATAAGCACAGATACGCAGTATTTT; CDR3 protein: CSVEDRRISTDTQYF
V gene: TRBV20-1; D gene: .; J gene: TRBJ2-1; clone size: many; CDR3 DNA: TGCAGTGCCGTGGTCGACAGGTACAATGAGCAGTTCTTC; CDR3 protein: CSAVVDRYNEQFF
V gene: TRBV20-1; D gene: .; J gene: TRBJ2-7; clone size: few; CDR3 DNA: TGCAGTGCCGGGGGCGGGACTGTGGACGAGCAGTACTTC; CDR3 protein: CSAGGGTVDEQYF
V gene: TRBV4-3; D gene: TRBD1; J gene: TRBJ2-1; clone size: .; CDR3 DNA: TGCGCCAGCAGCTACCGGGACAGGGGGCGGGATGAGCAGTTCTTC; CDR3 protein: CASSYRDRGRDEQFF
V gene: TRBV28; D gene: TRBD1; J gene: TRBJ2-5; clone size: .; CDR3 DNA: TGTGCCAGTCGTGGGGGACAGGTTATACAAGAGACCCAGTACTTC; CDR3 protein: CASRGGQVIQETQYF
V gene: TRBV12-3/TRBV12-4; D gene: .; J gene: TRBJ2-2; clone size: many; CDR3 DNA: TGTGCCGCCTCGCTGGCAGCCGGGGAGCTGTTTTTT; CDR3 protein: CAASLAAGELFF
V gene: TRBV7-4; D gene: .; J gene: TRBJ2-7; clone size: .; CDR3 DNA: TGTGCCAGCACCGAGGGACCCACGTACGAGCAGTACTTC; CDR3 protein: CASTEGPTYEQYF
V gene: TRBV5-6; D gene: .; J gene: TRBJ2-7; clone size: few; CDR3 DNA: TGTGCCAGCAGCTTTAGGGCGGGCCCGGCGGTTTCCTACGAGCAGTACTTC; CDR3 protein: CASSFRAGPAVSYEQYF
V gene: TRBV11-1; D gene: TRBD2; J gene: TRBJ2-4; clone size: few; CDR3 DNA: TGTGCCAGCAGCCTCGGACTAGCGGGAGGTTCCCTCGAAGCCAAAAACATTCAGTACTTC; CDR3 protein: CASSLGLAGGSLEAKNIQYF
V gene: TRBV30; D gene: .; J gene: TRBJ1-4; clone size: .; CDR3 DNA: TGTGCCTGGAGCGACGGAGGCGCTGAAAAACTGTTTTTT; CDR3 protein: CAWSDGGAEKLFF
V gene: TRBV15; D gene: .; J gene: TRBJ2-7; clone size: few; CDR3 DNA: TGTGCCACCAGCAGGGACCAGGGCTACGAGCAGTACTTC; CDR3 protein: CATSRDQGYEQYF
V gene: TRBV5-1; D gene: .; J gene: TRBJ2-3; clone size: many; CDR3 DNA: TGCGCCAGCTCGAAGGAAGAGGGTTGGGGCACAGATACGCAGTATTTT; CDR3 protein: CASSKEEGWGTDTQYF
V gene: TRBV12-3/TRBV12-4; D gene: .; J gene: TRBJ2-7; clone size: .; CDR3 DNA: TGTGCCAGCACCCTCTATGGGACCCACTACGAGCAGTACTTC; CDR3 protein: CASTLYGTHYEQYF
V gene: TRBV29-1; D gene: .; J gene: TRBJ2-7; clone size: many; CDR3 DNA: TGCAGCGTTTCCAGGAGCCCCTACGAGCAGTACTTC; CDR3 protein: CSVSRSPYEQYF
V gene: TRBV20-1; D gene: .; J gene: TRBJ2-7; clone size: many; CDR3 DNA: TGCAGTGTTCAAGGTGGGCCTCTCCCCCGGTACTTC; CDR3 protein: CSVQGGPLPRYF
V gene: TRBV20-1; D gene: TRBD1; J gene: TRBJ2-7; clone size: .; CDR3 DNA: TGCAGTGCTATAGGCCGGGACAGATTCTACGAGCAGTACTTC; CDR3 protein: CSAIGRDRFYEQYF
V gene: TRBV4-3; D gene: TRBD2; J gene: TRBJ2-2; clone size: many; CDR3 DNA: TGCGCCAGCAGCCAAGGGTCCAGCGGGGCGAACACCGGGGAGCTGTTTTTT; CDR3 protein: CASSQGSSGANTGELFF
V gene: TRBV12-3/TRBV12-4; D gene: .; J gene: TRBJ2-7; clone size: few; CDR3 DNA: TGTGCCAGGGGGCTGGTAGGCCATCTAGTCTCCTACGAGCAGTACTTC; CDR3 protein: CARGLVGHLVSYEQYF
V gene: TRBV20-1; D gene: TRBD2; J gene: TRBJ2-5; clone size: .; CDR3 DNA: TGCAGTGCTAGAGAATTGCGTGGAGGGAGGGTTGAGACCCAGTACTTC; CDR3 protein: CSARELRGGRVETQYF
V gene: TRBV10-3; D gene: .; J gene: TRBJ2-6; clone size: .; CDR3 DNA: TGTGCCATCAGTGAGTTTATGTTGAGGCCTCGGGGGGCCAACGTCCTGACTTTC; CDR3 protein: CAISEFMLRPRGANVLTF
V gene: TRBV12-3/TRBV12-4; D gene: TRBD2; J gene: TRBJ2-1; clone size: .; CDR3 DNA: TGTGCCAGCAGTATCCGACTAGCGGGAGGTTCAAATGAGCAGTTCTTC; CDR3 protein: CASSIRLAGGSNEQFF
V gene: TRBV4-3; D gene: .; J gene: TRBJ2-3; clone size: .; CDR3 DNA: TGCGCCAGCAGCCAAGGAGGGGCTACGCAGTATTTT; CDR3 protein: CASSQGGATQYF